The 24 T cell receptor beta chains presented below share a single source sample, sequenced in a study of blood T cell repertoires in COVID-19. Generated by immunoSEQ multiplex PCR, the TCRdb table keeps only in-frame clones and is missing some. The sample consists of some 74,000 clones, 60% to 80% of them appearing once. Sequenced: peripheral blood. These receptors were collected from a human donor in a cohort sampled during active COVID-19.

The gene calls are TRBV30 and TRBJ2-5; D possibly corresponds to TRBD1 (6 bases). The V gene lost 0 bases and the J gene lost 2 bases, with 13 bases spanning the gap. From germline, CDR1 is GTSNPN and CDR2 SVGIG (reference sequence). The CDR3 extends over 15 amino acids. CDR3 bases: TGTGCCTGGAGTGTAGAACAGGGCGTGCAAGAGACCCAGTACTTC. This translates into CAWSVEQGVQETQYF.

This clone has just a few counts. V usage is TRBV12-3 or TRBV12-4 and J usage is TRBJ2-7, with D unclear. This CDR3 is built from 12 residues. Between the trimmed V and J ends, which lost 0 bases and 5 bases, there was a span of 5 bases. The chain's CDR3 is CASSLARNEQYV. The CDR3 DNA reads TGTGCCAGCAGTTTAGCTAGAAACGAGCAGTACGTC.

This chain links TRBV28 with TRBJ1-2; D gene uncertain. Per germline, CDR1 MDHEN and CDR2 SYDVKM. CDR3 size: 14 residues. Trimming left V 3 bases short and J 4 bases short, with 12 bases between. CDR3 coding DNA: TGTGCCAGCAGTTTTCCAGGAAAATCCTATGGCTACACCTTC. It translates to CASSFPGKSYGYTF.

This chain links TRBV28 with TRBJ2-1; maybe TRBD2 (6 bases). CDR1 MDHEN and CDR2 SYDVKM come from the germline V gene. This CDR3 contains 13 residues. Deletions cut 6 bases from V and 8 bases from J, with 14 bases between. CDR3 in DNA: TGTGCCAGCAGAACCGGGGGAGGCGATGAGCAGTTCTTC. This gives the protein CASRTGGGDEQFF.

The CDR3 reads CASSLTGTGAHTEAFF. The CDR3 nucleotides read TGTGCCAGCTCACTCACCGGGACAGGGGCACACACTGAAGCTTTCTTT. The chain uses TRBV18 and TRBJ1-1, with 10 bases matching TRBD1. The CDR3 is 16 amino acids. V lost 4 bases, J lost 3 bases, and 8 bases stayed unmatched. CDR1 and CDR2 from the germline V gene are KGHSH and LQKENI.

A remark on this clone: The sample carries other DNA sequences with the same CDR3. The rearrangement links TRBV7-9 to TRBJ2-3; D is ambiguous. The length of the CDR3 is 11 residues. Deletions cut 8 bases from V and 2 bases from J, with 5 bases between. Germline-derived CDR1 and CDR2 are SEHNR and FQNEAQ (reference sequence). The CDR3 region has the DNA TGTGCCAGCTCTCTCACAGATACGCAGTATTTT. Its protein is CASSLTDTQYF.

J is TRBJ1-2 and V is TRBV19; 8 positions match TRBD1. J lost 5 bases, V lost 9 bases, and 11 bases had no gene match. Germline assignment: CDR1 LNHDA and CDR2 SQIVND (reference sequence). The CDR3 totals 14 residues. In nucleotides, the CDR3 is TGTGCCAGCACCTACCGGGACAGGTTATATGGCTACACCTTC. Translating it yields CASTYRDRLYGYTF.

The V call is TRBV24-1, the J call TRBJ1-2; TRBD1 matches 8 bases. Germline values: CDR1 KGHDR, CDR2 SFDVKD. The CDR3 is 14 amino acids. Losses at the gene ends were 5 bases for V and 7 bases for J; bases not matched to a gene: 8. The CDR3 sequence is CATSATGVYAGYTF. CDR3 sequence (DNA): TGTGCCACCAGTGCGACAGGGGTATATGCTGGCTACACCTTC.

The chain couples TRBV7-2 to TRBJ2-7; 7 bases line up with TRBD1. J gave up 0 bases and V 5 bases, and 4 bases lay outside the gene matches. The CDR3 runs to 14 residues. The germline V gene encodes CDR1 SGHTA and CDR2 FQGNSA. CDR3: CASSPDRNSYEQYF. CDR3 sequence (DNA): TGTGCCAGCAGCCCGGACAGGAACTCCTACGAGCAGTACTTC.

The rearrangement links TRBV2 to TRBJ2-5; D is possibly TRBD1 (5 bases). The germline CDR1 and CDR2 sequences are SNHLY and FYNNEI. CDR3 length equals 12 residues. Deletions cut 6 bases from V and 0 bases from J, with 5 bases between. CDR3 protein: CASRDNQETQYF. CDR3 DNA: TGTGCCAGCAGGGACAACCAAGAGACCCAGTACTTC.

This rearrangement joins TRBV5-5 to TRBJ1-1; maybe TRBD1 (6 bases). Germline assignment: CDR1 SGHKS and CDR2 YYEKEE (reference sequence). V lost 3 bases and J 3 bases, leaving 15 bases between the germline ends. CDR3 length: 15 residues. This chain's CDR3 is CASSSYRVRDTEAFF. The CDR3 DNA reads as TGTGCCAGCAGCTCCTACAGGGTTAGGGACACTGAAGCTTTCTTT.

The rearrangement links TRBV28 to TRBJ1-5, with a weak D call TRBD1 (6 bases). CDR1 is MDHEN, CDR2 SYDVKM, per germline. V was shortened by 2 bases and J by 0 bases, with 17 bases between the two germline ends. This CDR3 comprises 18 residues. The CDR3 nucleotides read TGTGCCAGCAGTTTACAATGGGGCAGGGGATATAGCAATCAGCCCCAGCATTTT. Its protein product is CASSLQWGRGYSNQPQHF.

As for this clone: One end of the junction varies from germline; a read error may be responsible. Other DNA sequences in this sample translate to the same CDR3. The chain has TRBV7-9 and TRBJ2-5; 7 positions match TRBD1. The CDR3 contains 14 residues. Germline values: CDR1 SEHNR, CDR2 FQNEAQ (reference sequence). CDR3 protein: CASSRQGLGETQYF. In DNA, the CDR3 is TGTGCCAGCAGCCGACAGGGATTAGGAGAGACTCAGTACTTC.

This chain links TRBV5-1 with TRBJ2-1; D call uncertain. V shed 1 base and J shed 9 bases, with 17 bases lying between them. CDR3 size: 15 residues. CDR1 and CDR2 (germline): SGHRS, YFSETQ. The CDR3 region has the DNA TGCGCCAGCAGCTTGATGGCCCGCTCGGAGTCTGAGCAGTTCTTC. Translation: CASSLMARSESEQFF.

This clone was observed a few times. The genes are TRBV4-1 and TRBJ2-1; D is undetermined. Deletions cut 2 bases from V and 6 bases from J, with 20 bases between. Per the germline V gene, CDR1 is MGHRA and CDR2 is YSYEKL. CDR3 length equals 17 residues. CDR3 protein: CASSQPLRGRPTNEQFF. The DNA for the CDR3 is TGCGCCAGCAGCCAACCTCTCCGAGGTCGTCCCACCAATGAGCAGTTCTTC.

This CDR3 is CASSVASTSYNEQFF. The CDR3 bases are TGTGCCAGCAGCGTGGCTAGCACCTCCTACAATGAGCAGTTCTTC. The V call is TRBV9, the J call TRBJ2-1, with D maybe TRBD2 (5 bases). V lost 2 bases and J lost 0, with 9 bases in between. The length of the CDR3 is 15 residues. Germline CDR1 and CDR2: SGDLS and YYNGEE.

This rearrangement joins TRBV28 to TRBJ1-5; 9 positions agree with TRBD1. The V and J ends lost 7 bases and 3 bases, in that order; junction bases with no gene match: 10. Germline CDR1 MDHEN, CDR2 SYDVKM. The CDR3 totals 16 residues. CDR3 sequence (DNA): TGTGCCAGCAACGACAGGGGGAAGGGGAACAATCAGCCCCAGCATTTT. Translating gives CASNDRGKGNNQPQHF.

The chain joins TRBV5-8 to TRBJ2-3; 8 bases fit TRBD2. The J segment lost 4 bases and the V segment lost 2 bases, leaving 6 bases of the junction unmatched. The CDR3 extends over 15 amino acids. In germline, CDR1 is SGHTS, CDR2 YDEGEE. DNA for the CDR3: TGTGCCAGCAGCTTCGGGACTAGTATCCCAGATACGCAGTATTTT. This codes for CASSFGTSIPDTQYF.

The CDR3 loop is CASSYTGVGSYGYTF. The CDR3 bases are TGTGCCAGCAGTTACACAGGGGTGGGTAGTTATGGCTACACCTTC. The gene calls are TRBV27 and TRBJ1-2; 7 bases match TRBD1. Germline V gives CDR1 MNHEY, CDR2 SMNVEV (reference sequence). The CDR3 loop spans 15 amino acids. Losses at the gene ends were 4 bases for V and 5 bases for J; bases not matched to a gene: 10.

V and J are TRBV11-2 and TRBJ2-1; 11 bases are a match to TRBD2. Trimming cost V 4 bases and J 5 bases; bases outside gene matches: 4. This CDR3 comprises 15 residues. CDR1 is SGHAT and CDR2 is FQNNGV in the germline V gene. CDR3 sequence reads: CASSYTSGGNNEQFF. The CDR3 bases are TGTGCCAGCAGCTACACTAGCGGGGGTAACAATGAGCAGTTCTTC.

The genes are TRBV4-2 and TRBJ2-1; 15 bases fit TRBD2. Germline assignment: CDR1 LGHNA and CDR2 YNFKEQ. There are 15 residues in the CDR3. V lost 3 bases and J lost 8; bases outside the gene matches: 2. The CDR3 nucleotides are TGTGCCAGCAGCCAGGGACTAGCGGGGGGAGATGAGCAGTTCTTC. It translates to CASSQGLAGGDEQFF.

In DNA form, the CDR3 reads TGTGCCAGCAGCACCCACAGGGGGGGCGAGCAGTACTTC. Its translation: CASSTHRGGEQYF. The V call is TRBV7-9, the J call TRBJ2-7, with D maybe TRBD1 (8 bases). The germline CDR1 and CDR2 sequences are SEHNR and FQNEAQ (reference sequence). CDR3 length equals 13 residues. Trimming took 5 bases from V and 6 from J, leaving 14 bases between them.

The chain links TRBV5-8 to TRBJ1-3, with D uncertain. Germline V gene data show CDR1 as SGHTS and CDR2 as YDEGEE. This CDR3 spans 16 amino acids. V dropped 4 bases and J dropped 4 bases, with 18 bases sitting between them. The DNA for the CDR3 is TGTGCCAGCAGCCAACTTCGGACTTCGGGCGGAAACACCATATATTTT. Its translation is CASSQLRTSGGNTIYF.

The gene calls are TRBV6-5 and TRBJ1-5; 7 positions agree with TRBD1. With V trimmed by 5 bases and J by 5 bases, 9 bases remained unmatched. The CDR3 runs to 15 residues. Germline CDR1 reads MNHEY; CDR2 reads SVGAGI. CDR3 amino acids: CASSQTTGVDQPQHF. For the CDR3, the DNA is TGTGCCAGCAGTCAAACTACAGGGGTCGATCAGCCCCAGCATTTT.